This paragraph covers one TCR beta chain sequence. Since no conserved phenylalanine or tryptophan closes the CDR3, a read error is the likely cause. It is unclear where the CDR3 begins or ends on the DNA, so no DNA is shown, and the CDR3 is as TCRdb lists it. A modified ARM-PCR protocol with three rounds of nested PCR amplified TCRbeta. TCRdb reprocessed the multiplex PCR reads with MiXCR, giving one entry per CDR3 protein. Found here are 81,000 or so distinct CDR3 sequences, approximately 78% of them singletons; the top ten hold about half. No cell sorting was done before RNA was extracted from the tissue. Distant lung tissue was collected more than 3 cm away from the tumor edge. This sample stems from a study of tumor and adjacent non-tumor tissue in lung cancer. The receptor was isolated from a man between 60 and 75 years old with non-small cell lung cancer. What was sequenced was distant non-tumor lung tissue.

CDR3 region: CASGWGGGAYNEEFS. The chain carries TRBV6-6 and TRBJ2-1; the DNA was not compared with TRBD2, the D call given in the table. The length of the CDR3 is 15 amino acids, counting both ends. The germline gives CDR1 MNHNY, CDR2 SVGAGI (reference sequence).